Listed below are T cell receptor beta chains from one sample, sequenced in a study of blood T cell repertoires in COVID-19. Method: immunoSEQ multiplex PCR; TCRdb's copy keeps in-frame clones and lacks some. The sample has about 51,000 clones, about 86% seen once. Sequencing was done on a sample of peripheral blood. These receptors all stem from a man at least 80 years old with active COVID-19. Both conserved end residues are part of each CDR3. A D gene is named only where the DNA matches it firmly. The size field is filled for only some rows; it gives once, few, many or a size class.

NA	NA	TRBJ1-1	TRBV19	TGTGCCAGTAGTCCCCGGGAGGGCACTGAAGCTTTCTTT	CASSPREGTEAFF
once	NA	TRBJ1-2	TRBV6-2/TRBV6-3	TGTGCCAGCAGTATGAGGCGGGTCGGCTATGGCTACACCTTC	CASSMRRVGYGYTF
once	NA	TRBJ2-1	TRBV19	TGTGCCAGTAGTCTTTCCCCCCCGGGACTCATCTACAATGAGCAGTTCTTC	CASSLSPPGLIYNEQFF
NA	TRBD2	TRBJ2-7	TRBV18	TGTGCCAGCTCACCAACGAGACTAGCGGGAGGCGGGAGGACCTACGAGCAGTACTTC	CASSPTRLAGGGRTYEQYF
NA	NA	TRBJ2-5	TRBV6-5	TGTGCCAGCAGCCGGGATATTGGAGAGACCCAGTACTTC	CASSRDIGETQYF
NA	TRBD1	TRBJ1-2	TRBV5-6	TGTGCCAGCAGCTTGGTTTGGGGGACAGCCTCCCTATATGGCTACACCTTC	CASSLVWGTASLYGYTF
NA	NA	TRBJ1-2	TRBV30	TGTGCCTGGAACAAGGGGGGGAACGGCTACACCTTC	CAWNKGGNGYTF
NA	TRBD2	TRBJ2-1	TRBV15	TGTGCCACCAGCAGAGCCTTAGCGGGGGGGCACAATGAGCAGTTCTTC	CATSRALAGGHNEQFF
NA	NA	TRBJ1-1	TRBV10-3	TGTGCCATCAGTGAGGGTGTTCTCGGAGGGAAACTGAACACTGAAGCTTTCTTT	CAISEGVLGGKLNTEAFF
NA	NA	TRBJ1-4	TRBV5-4	TGTGCCAGCAGCTTGGATCCTGGGAGTGATGAAAAACTGTTTTTT	CASSLDPGSDEKLFF
few	NA	TRBJ2-3	TRBV4-2	TGTGCCAGCAGCCAAGGGCCTGCAGAAACAGATACGCAGTATTTT	CASSQGPAETDTQYF
NA	NA	TRBJ2-2	TRBV4-3	TGCGCCAGCAGCCAAGATACGGGTACCGGGGAGCTGTTTTTT	CASSQDTGTGELFF
NA	NA	TRBJ2-7	TRBV2	TGTGCCAGCAGTGGTCCCGCCGGGGATACCTACGAGCAGTACTTC	CASSGPAGDTYEQYF
NA	TRBD2	TRBJ2-7	TRBV7-2	TGTGCCAGCAGCCCCCGGGACTACCTTATTGAGCAGTACTTC	CASSPRDYLIEQYF
NA	NA	TRBJ2-3	TRBV6-2/TRBV6-3	TGTGCCAGCAGTTACTCGTCTGGAGGGGCCGAGGGGGATACGCAGTATTTT	CASSYSSGGAEGDTQYF
NA	NA	TRBJ2-1	TRBV7-8	TGTGCCAGCAGCTTAGAAGGCAGGCTTTCCTACAATGAGCAGTTCTTC	CASSLEGRLSYNEQFF
NA	NA	TRBJ2-4	TRBV6-5	TGTGCCAGCGGAAAGGGGAAAAACATTCAGTACTTC	CASGKGKNIQYF
NA	NA	TRBJ1-1	TRBV28	TGTGCCAGCAGTCCGGGGACATTCACTGAAGCTTTCTTT	CASSPGTFTEAFF
few	TRBD2	TRBJ2-1	TRBV7-9	TGTGCCAGCAGCTTATTAGCGGGAGTACATGAGCAGTTCTTC	CASSLLAGVHEQFF
NA	NA	TRBJ1-2	TRBV28	TGTGCCAGCAGTCTCGGCGGATACTATGGCTACACCTTC	CASSLGGYYGYTF
NA	TRBD2	TRBJ2-3	TRBV6-2/TRBV6-3	TGTGCCAGCAGTTCCCGAGGACTAGCCACAGATACGCAGTATTTT	CASSSRGLATDTQYF
NA	NA	TRBJ1-4	TRBV27	TGTGCCAGCAGTGGCACCGGGACATCCCCAGTTAATGAAAAACTGTTTTTT	CASSGTGTSPVNEKLFF
once	NA	TRBJ1-4	TRBV30	TGTGCCTGGAGTTCTCCCGGGGAATGGGAAAAACTGTTTTTT	CAWSSPGEWEKLFF
NA	TRBD2	TRBJ2-3	TRBV10-2	TGCGCCAGCAGTCAACCGGGACTAGCGGGAGGTCCTACGGATACGCAGTATTTT	CASSQPGLAGGPTDTQYF
NA	TRBD2	TRBJ2-7	TRBV5-1	TGCGCCAGCCAAACTAGCGGTAACTCCTACGAGCAGTACTTC	CASQTSGNSYEQYF
NA	NA	TRBJ1-2	TRBV7-6	TGTGCCAGCAGCTCCTTCATGGGGGGGACCGGGAAGGGCTACACCTTC	CASSSFMGGTGKGYTF
NA	NA	TRBJ2-1	TRBV24-1	TGTGCCACCAGTGATTTAAGTTTCGGACAGTCGGAGCAGTTCTTC	CATSDLSFGQSEQFF
NA	NA	TRBJ2-1	TRBV7-3	TGTGCCAGCAGTCTTAGCGGTTCCTACAATGAGCAGTTCTTC	CASSLSGSYNEQFF
NA	NA	TRBJ1-2	TRBV19	TGTGCCAGTAGTGGATCGGGGGGGAACTATGGCTACACCTTC	CASSGSGGNYGYTF
NA	NA	TRBJ2-5	TRBV10-3	TGTGCCATCAGTGTCGGAGAGACCCAGTACTTC	CAISVGETQYF
NA	NA	TRBJ1-1	TRBV6-5	TGTGCCAGCAGTTACTCGGCAGTGAACACTGAAGCTTTCTTT	CASSYSAVNTEAFF
NA	NA	TRBJ2-3	TRBV18	TGTGCCAGCTCACCCAATAGCGTCACTGGCACAGATACGCAGTATTTT	CASSPNSVTGTDTQYF
NA	TRBD2	TRBJ2-3	TRBV5-8	TGTGCCAGCAGCTTGGGACTAGCGGGGCACACAGATACGCAGTATTTT	CASSLGLAGHTDTQYF
NA	NA	TRBJ1-4	TRBV3-1/TRBV3-2	TGTGCCAGCACCCCAACAGGGTCAGGGGAAAAACTGTTTTTT	CASTPTGSGEKLFF
NA	NA	TRBJ2-7	TRBV18	TGTGCCAGCTCACCGGAGAGTACCTCCTACGAGCAGTACTTC	CASSPESTSYEQYF
NA	TRBD1	TRBJ2-7	TRBV4-3	TGCGCCAGCAGCCCGGGACAGTACTACGAGCAGTACTTC	CASSPGQYYEQYF
NA	TRBD1	TRBJ1-1	TRBV5-4	TGTGCCAGCAGCCCCCCTGGACAGGTGAACACTGAAGCTTTCTTT	CASSPPGQVNTEAFF
NA	TRBD1	TRBJ1-2	TRBV3-1/TRBV3-2	TGTGCCAGCAGCCAAGATACAGGGGACTATGGCTACACCTTC	CASSQDTGDYGYTF
NA	NA	TRBJ1-1	TRBV24-1	TGTGCCACCAGTGATCACTTTACAGGGTACGGAGCTTTCTTT	CATSDHFTGYGAFF
once	NA	TRBJ2-2	TRBV5-6	TGTGCCAGCAGCTTGGGCGGAGGGAGGACCGGGGAGCTGTTTTTT	CASSLGGGRTGELFF
NA	TRBD2	TRBJ2-1	TRBV9	TGTGCCAGCAGCGTAGAAACGGGAGGCCGGGGCAAGGATGAGCAGTTCTTC	CASSVETGGRGKDEQFF
NA	NA	TRBJ1-1	TRBV4-3	TGCGCCAGCAGCCAAGAAGTGGGAGTCATGAACACTGAAGCTTTCTTT	CASSQEVGVMNTEAFF
NA	NA	TRBJ2-7	TRBV7-2	TGTGCCAGCAGCTCAACGGGACAAATCGAGCAGTACTTC	CASSSTGQIEQYF
NA	NA	TRBJ1-2	TRBV7-2	TGTGCCAGCAGCGCTCCCGAGGGGGGGCGCGGTAGCTACACCTTC	CASSAPEGGRGSYTF
NA	TRBD1	TRBJ2-3	TRBV5-6	TGTGCCAGCAGCACGGGGACAGGGAAGGGAGATACGCAGTATTTT	CASSTGTGKGDTQYF
NA	NA	TRBJ2-7	TRBV6-5	TGTGCCAGCAGCCCCCCGGTCGTCGGGGAGCAGTACTTC	CASSPPVVGEQYF
NA	TRBD2	TRBJ2-5	TRBV2	TGTGCCAGCAGTGCGACTAGCGGGAGGGCCCTCGGGACCCAGTACTTC	CASSATSGRALGTQYF
NA	TRBD2	TRBJ2-1	TRBV5-4	TGTGCCAGCAGTTCAGGGACTAGCGGCGCATACAATGAGCAGTTCTTC	CASSSGTSGAYNEQFF
NA	NA	TRBJ2-7	TRBV18	TGTGCCAGCTCACCAAATCTTGCCCAGGACAGCCGACCCCTCTACGAGCAGTACTTC	CASSPNLAQDSRPLYEQYF
NA	TRBD1	TRBJ2-5	TRBV6-5	TGTGCGACCAGGGACAGTACAAACCAAGAGACCCAGTACTTC	CATRDSTNQETQYF
once	NA	TRBJ2-7	TRBV9	TGTGCCAGCAGCGTAGCGCAGGGGACCGCCTACGAGCAGTACTTC	CASSVAQGTAYEQYF
NA	TRBD2	TRBJ2-5	TRBV9	TGTGCCAGCAGCGGCAGGGTACCGGGACTAGCGGGGTCGCGAAAAGAGACCCAGTACTTC	CASSGRVPGLAGSRKETQYF
NA	TRBD2	TRBJ2-1	TRBV6-2/TRBV6-3	TGTGCCAGCAGCCCGTCAGCGGGACCTTCCTACAATGAGCAGTTCTTC	CASSPSAGPSYNEQFF